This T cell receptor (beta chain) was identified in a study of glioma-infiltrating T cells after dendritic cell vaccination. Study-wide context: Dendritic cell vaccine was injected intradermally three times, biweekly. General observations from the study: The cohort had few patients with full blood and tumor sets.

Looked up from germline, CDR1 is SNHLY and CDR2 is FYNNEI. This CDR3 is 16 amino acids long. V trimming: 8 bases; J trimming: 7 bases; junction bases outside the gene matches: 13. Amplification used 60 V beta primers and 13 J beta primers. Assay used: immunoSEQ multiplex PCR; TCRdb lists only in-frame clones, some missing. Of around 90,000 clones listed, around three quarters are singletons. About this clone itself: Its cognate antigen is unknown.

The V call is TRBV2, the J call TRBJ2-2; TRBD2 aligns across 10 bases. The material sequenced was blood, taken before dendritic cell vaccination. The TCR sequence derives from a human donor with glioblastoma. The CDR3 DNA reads TGTGCCAGCCCCCAGCGGGAGGGCCCTCGCGACGGGGAGCTGTTTTTT. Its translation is CASPQREGPRDGELFF.